This T cell receptor beta chain comes out of a study of T cell responses to AZD1222 COVID-19 vaccine. This CDR3 has 15 residues. Between the trimmed V and J ends, which lost 3 bases and 2 bases, there was a span of 17 bases. CDR1 is GTSNPN, CDR2 SVGIG, per germline (reference sequence). Assay: immunoSEQ multiplex PCR; the TCRdb copy retains only in-frame clones and omits some. The sample holds more than 110,000 clones, 92% seen once. Material: peripheral blood, obtained 28 days after the second AZD1222 dose. The rearrangement joins TRBV30 to TRBJ2-7; maybe TRBD1 (6 bases). This receptor was obtained from an adult who received the AZD1222 COVID-19 vaccine. CDR3 protein: CAWSLHRVPPYEQYF. CDR3 sequence (DNA): TGTGCCTGGAGCCTCCACAGGGTCCCTCCCTACGAGCAGTACTTC.